Listed below are T cell receptor beta chains from one sample, sequenced in a study of T cell responses to AZD1222 COVID-19 vaccine. Generated by immunoSEQ multiplex PCR, the TCRdb table keeps only in-frame clones and is missing some. The sample carries around 110,000 clones, 80% to 90% recorded once. This sample comprised peripheral blood, obtained on day 0 of MenACWY control vaccination. The receptors were sampled from an adult in good health. The CDR3 runs from the conserved cysteine through the conserved F or W. A D gene is named only where the DNA matches it firmly. Rows give clone size only sometimes, using once, few, many, or a class for an expanded clone.

-	TRBV11-2	once	15	TRBJ1-6	CASSLGGAGNSPLHF	TGTGCCAGCAGCTTAGGCGGGGCAGGGAATTCACCCCTCCACTTT
-	TRBV6-5	-	14	TRBJ2-7	CASSPRGGSYEQYF	TGTGCCAGCAGTCCCAGGGGGGGCTCCTACGAGCAGTACTTC
-	TRBV6-5	once	13	TRBJ1-5	CASRLQLNQPQHF	TGTGCCAGCAGACTACAGCTGAATCAGCCCCAGCATTTT
TRBD1	TRBV7-3	-	17	TRBJ2-5	CASSLGTGYRGKETQYF	TGTGCCAGCAGCTTAGGCACGGGGTACAGGGGAAAAGAGACCCAGTACTTC
-	TRBV4-2	-	12	TRBJ1-4	CASSPRVEKLFF	TGTGCCAGCAGCCCCCGGGTTGAAAAACTGTTTTTT
-	TRBV29-1	-	13	TRBJ2-7	CSAEGTAPYEQYF	TGCAGCGCTGAGGGCACGGCCCCCTACGAGCAGTACTTC
TRBD2	TRBV7-3	-	14	TRBJ2-1	CASSLTSGGYEQFF	TGTGCCAGCAGCTTAACTAGCGGGGGCTATGAGCAGTTCTTC
-	TRBV6-5	-	14	TRBJ2-7	CASSPQRQAYEQYF	TGTGCCAGCAGTCCTCAGCGACAGGCCTACGAGCAGTACTTC
-	TRBV7-2	-	17	TRBJ2-1	CASSSIGRVRGIVEQFF	TGTGCCAGCAGCTCAATAGGCAGGGTAAGGGGTATTGTAGAGCAGTTCTTC
-	TRBV21-1	-	18	TRBJ1-5	CASSKPGQGTYSNQPQHF	TGTGCCAGCAGCAAGCCTGGACAGGGGACGTATAGCAATCAGCCCCAGCATTTT
TRBD1	TRBV2	-	14	TRBJ1-2	CASSEAGQDGGYTF	TGTGCCAGCAGTGAAGCTGGACAGGACGGGGGCTACACCTTC
-	TRBV15	once	14	TRBJ1-1	CATSREQLNTEAFF	TGTGCCACCAGCAGAGAACAGTTGAACACTGAAGCTTTCTTT
-	TRBV28	-	14	TRBJ1-5	CTSKLGGGNQPQHF	TGTACCTCCAAGTTGGGGGGAGGCAATCAGCCCCAGCATTTT
-	TRBV9	-	14	TRBJ1-1	CASSVGVQNTEAFF	TGTGCCAGCAGCGTAGGGGTACAGAACACTGAAGCTTTCTTT
-	TRBV5-1	once	13	TRBJ2-3	CASSLAQADTQYF	TGCGCCAGCAGCTTGGCTCAGGCAGATACGCAGTATTTT
TRBD2	TRBV7-3	-	15	TRBJ2-5	CASSSGTSGKETQYF	TGTGCCAGCAGCTCCGGGACTAGCGGGAAAGAGACCCAGTACTTC
TRBD1	TRBV19	-	16	TRBJ1-1	CASSQGARAVNTEAFF	TGTGCCAGTTCACAGGGGGCGAGGGCTGTGAACACTGAAGCTTTCTTT
TRBD1	TRBV4-2	-	15	TRBJ1-2	CASSQAGTANYGYTF	TGTGCCAGCAGCCAGGCCGGGACAGCTAACTATGGCTACACCTTC
-	TRBV9	-	15	TRBJ2-2	CASSIEGTNTGELFF	TGTGCCAGCAGCATAGAGGGGACGAACACCGGGGAGCTGTTTTTT
TRBD1	TRBV5-1	-	15	TRBJ2-7	CASSSRTGGAAEQYF	TGCGCCAGCAGCTCCCGGACAGGGGGCGCAGCCGAGCAGTACTTC
-	TRBV5-1	-	13	TRBJ2-3	CASSSLFTDTQYF	TGCGCCAGCAGCTCCTTATTCACAGATACGCAGTATTTT
-	TRBV20-1	-	16	TRBJ1-4	CSASAQGGAPDEKLFF	TGCAGTGCTAGTGCACAGGGCGGGGCGCCGGATGAAAAACTGTTTTTT
TRBD2	TRBV6-6	few	16	TRBJ2-2	CASSRLAGVNTGELFF	TGTGCCAGCAGTCGACTAGCGGGGGTTAACACCGGGGAGCTGTTTTTT
TRBD2	TRBV10-3	-	16	TRBJ2-5	CAISPTSGGYQETQYF	TGTGCCATCAGTCCCACTAGCGGGGGGTACCAAGAGACCCAGTACTTC
TRBD2	TRBV4-3	-	16	TRBJ2-2	CASSQGLALNTGELFF	TGCGCCAGCAGCCAAGGACTAGCGCTGAACACCGGGGAGCTGTTTTTT
TRBD1	TRBV27	-	18	TRBJ2-4	CASSPPAGGTLAKNIQYF	TGTGCCAGCAGCCCCCCGGCAGGGGGTACCCTCGCCAAAAACATTCAGTACTTC
-	TRBV11-3	-	14	TRBJ1-1	CASSLGGTNTEAFF	TGTGCCAGCAGCTTAGGGGGAACGAACACTGAAGCTTTCTTT
-	TRBV19	-	16	TRBJ1-5	CASSMGRVYSNQPQHF	TGTGCCAGTAGTATGGGCAGGGTCTATAGCAATCAGCCCCAGCATTTT
-	TRBV2	-	14	TRBJ1-1	CASSKQTGDTEAFF	TGTGCCAGCAGTAAACAAACGGGGGACACTGAAGCTTTCTTT
-	TRBV14	-	12	TRBJ2-3	CASSRQRGTQYF	TGTGCCAGCAGCCGTCAACGGGGGACGCAGTATTTT
TRBD1	TRBV28	-	13	TRBJ1-2	CASWDSLNYGYTF	TGTGCCTCCTGGGACAGCCTTAACTATGGCTACACCTTC
-	TRBV15	-	15	TRBJ2-1	CATSKGTGGYNEQFF	TGTGCCACCAGCAAAGGGACGGGTGGGTACAATGAGCAGTTCTTC
-	TRBV4-1	few	14	TRBJ1-2	CASSHEQRGPGYTF	TGCGCCAGCAGCCACGAACAAAGGGGTCCTGGCTACACCTTC
TRBD1	TRBV5-8	-	19	TRBJ1-6	CASSPQTGPRSSYNSPLHF	TGTGCCAGCAGCCCACAGACAGGGCCACGAAGCTCCTATAATTCACCCCTCCACTTT
-	TRBV28	-	15	TRBJ1-4	CASSLTGRTNEKLFF	TGTGCCAGCAGTTTAACAGGGAGAACTAATGAAAAACTGTTTTTT
-	TRBV2	-	13	TRBJ1-3	CASSKSLGNTIYF	TGTGCCAGCTCTAAGTCCTTAGGAAACACCATATATTTT
-	TRBV3-1/TRBV3-2	-	14	TRBJ2-2	CASSRTEGAGELFF	TGTGCCAGCAGCCGAACCGAGGGGGCCGGGGAGCTGTTTTTT
TRBD1	TRBV5-5	-	15	TRBJ1-2	CASSLWDRGSYGYTF	TGTGCCAGCAGCTTGTGGGACAGGGGTAGCTATGGCTACACCTTC
-	TRBV18	-	14	TRBJ1-2	CASSPGGRNYGYTF	TGTGCCAGCTCACCAGGAGGGAGGAACTATGGCTACACCTTC
TRBD2	TRBV4-3	-	14	TRBJ2-3	CASSLGTSADTQYF	TGCGCCAGCAGCCTAGGGACTAGCGCAGATACGCAGTATTTT
TRBD1	TRBV7-9	-	15	TRBJ1-2	CASTLDRISNYGYTF	TGTGCCAGCACCCTGGACAGGATTTCCAACTATGGCTACACCTTC
TRBD2	TRBV6-5	once	15	TRBJ2-7	CASSSIAGGRSEQYF	TGTGCCAGCAGTTCCATAGCGGGGGGGCGTTCCGAGCAGTACTTC
TRBD1	TRBV7-2	-	17	TRBJ1-5	CASSLMGTEATGQPQHF	TGTGCCAGCAGCTTAATGGGGACAGAAGCAACGGGGCAGCCCCAGCATTTT
-	TRBV14	-	15	TRBJ2-7	CASSQGGNRVYEQYF	TGTGCCAGCAGCCAAGGAGGGAACAGGGTCTACGAGCAGTACTTC
TRBD1	TRBV7-9	-	13	TRBJ1-1	CASSLQGITEAFF	TGTGCCAGCAGCCTACAGGGGATCACTGAAGCTTTCTTT
TRBD1	TRBV7-2	-	15	TRBJ1-2	CASSQDRALTYGYTF	TGTGCCAGCAGCCAGGACAGGGCCCTTACCTATGGCTACACCTTC
-	TRBV7-8	-	16	TRBJ1-2	CASSLVRGGEVYGYTF	TGTGCCAGCAGCTTAGTCCGAGGAGGAGAGGTCTATGGCTACACCTTC
-	TRBV6-1	few	12	TRBJ1-2	CASSDRVNGYTF	TGTGCCAGCAGTGACAGGGTTAATGGCTACACCTTC
-	TRBV7-2	few	13	TRBJ1-2	CASSFSRDYGYTF	TGTGCCAGCAGCTTCTCCAGGGACTATGGCTACACCTTC
-	TRBV28	-	15	TRBJ1-2	CASSRPGLQGYGYTF	TGTGCCAGCAGCAGACCCGGACTGCAGGGCTATGGCTACACCTTC
TRBD2	TRBV7-2	few	18	TRBJ2-6	CASSSRTSGPYGANVLTF	TGTGCCAGCAGCTCCAGGACTAGCGGGCCCTACGGGGCCAACGTCCTGACTTTC
-	TRBV18	-	12	TRBJ2-3	CASSPDRDTQYF	TGTGCCAGCTCACCAGACCGAGATACGCAGTATTTT
-	TRBV7-2	-	13	TRBJ2-2	CASSLAGSGELFF	TGTGCCAGCAGCTTAGCGGGATCAGGGGAGCTGTTTTTT
TRBD1	TRBV5-1	-	17	TRBJ2-3	CATRGRQSGSSTDTQYF	TGCGCCACGAGGGGGCGACAAAGCGGATCTAGCACAGATACGCAGTATTTT
TRBD2	TRBV5-1	-	23	TRBJ2-7	CASSLHGLAGAYMGRPGSYEQYF	TGCGCCAGCAGCTTACATGGACTAGCGGGGGCCTATATGGGACGACCCGGCTCCTACGAGCAGTACTTC